The 9 T cell receptor beta chains given below trace back to one sample, sequenced in a study of CD8+ T cells in alopecia areata. RNA extraction was followed by reverse transcription into cDNA, which acted as the sequencing template. Only in-frame clones appear in the TCRdb table, and some are missing; sequencing was by immunoSEQ multiplex PCR. The sample holds about 160,000 clones, 85% to 90% seen once. Material: CD8+ T cells sorted from blood, obtained at week 0. The source is a human donor with alopecia areata.

The chain uses TRBV6-5 and TRBJ2-2; the D gene could be TRBD1 or TRBD2 (5 bases each). Germline V gives CDR1 MNHEY, CDR2 SVGAGI. With 2 bases removed from V and 6 bases from J, the gap between germline ends came to 13 bases. This CDR3 has 15 amino acids. Written as DNA, the CDR3 is TGTGCCAGCAGTTACGGGGGACGCTTCGCCGGGGAGCTGTTTTTT. It translates to CASSYGGRFAGELFF.

The chain links TRBV7-9 to TRBJ2-7; TRBD1 agrees at 9 bases. The CDR3 loop spans 15 amino acids. After removal of 2 bases from V and 5 bases from J, the junction contained 7 bases not matched to a gene. The germline V gene has CDR1 SEHNR and CDR2 FQNEAQ (reference sequence). The CDR3 nucleotides are TGTGCCAGCAGCTTACCTGGGACAGGGTTCCACGAGCAGTACTTC. Its translation is CASSLPGTGFHEQYF.

CDR3 DNA sequence: TGTGCCAGCAGCTTGCGGTCCTACGAGCAGTACTTC. It yields the protein CASSLRSYEQYF. This chain links TRBV11-1 with TRBJ2-7; D remains unclear. V lost 3 bases, J lost 1 base, and 4 bases lay in between. CDR1 is SGHAT and CDR2 is FQDESV in the germline V gene (reference sequence). The CDR3 covers 12 residues.

This clone was recorded once. This chain uses TRBV9 with TRBJ2-2; 8 bases map to TRBD2. J was trimmed by 6 bases and V by 0 bases; bases with no gene match: 7. CDR1 SGDLS and CDR2 YYNGEE come from the germline V gene. This CDR3 has 16 amino acids. The CDR3 spells CASSVDGGASPGELFF. CDR3 DNA sequence: TGTGCCAGCAGCGTAGACGGGGGGGCCTCCCCCGGGGAGCTGTTTTTT.

The rearrangement uses TRBV29-1 and TRBJ2-7; D gene ambiguous. V was shortened by 1 base and J by 3 bases, with 7 bases between the two germline ends. The CDR3 covers 12 residues. The V gene's germline CDR1 is SQVTM and CDR2 ANQGSEA. This CDR3 is CSVEGEGYEQYF. The CDR3 coding sequence is TGCAGCGTTGAAGGTGAAGGCTACGAGCAGTACTTC.

In this sample, this clone turned up once. This chain links TRBV15 with TRBJ2-1; unclear D gene. Germline CDR1 and CDR2: LNHNV and YYDKDF (reference sequence). The CDR3 covers 14 residues. Trimming cost V 4 bases and J 10 bases, with 17 bases left between them. The CDR3 sequence: CATSKRALTREQFF. Here the CDR3 DNA reads TGTGCCACCAGCAAAAGGGCCTTAACAAGGGAGCAGTTCTTC.

For the CDR3, the DNA is TGTGCCACCCGCCTTGGGACCTACGAGCAGTACTTC. Amino acid sequence: CATRLGTYEQYF. The chain is built from TRBV19 and TRBJ2-7; no reliable D call. The germline V gene has CDR1 LNHDA and CDR2 SQIVND (reference sequence). Trimming took off 10 bases at V and 2 bases at J, with 12 bases between the two ends. The CDR3 is 12 residues long. Combining the CDR3 with reference TRBV19 and TRBJ2-7 gives the whole variable domain DGGITQSPKYLFRKEGQNVTLSCEQNLNHDAMYWYRQDPGQGLRLIYYSQIVNDFQKGDIAEGYSVSREKKESFPLTVTSAQKNPTAFYLCATRLGTYEQYFGPGTRLTVT.

The rearrangement uses TRBV7-8 and TRBJ2-1; D uncertain. The germline CDR1 and CDR2 sequences are SGHVS and FQNEAQ. V was clipped by 1 base and J by 9 bases, with 4 bases between them. The CDR3 length is 11 residues. DNA of the CDR3: TGTGCCAGCAGCTTAGGGGGTGAGCAGTTCTTC. Its protein product is CASSLGGEQFF.

The chain couples TRBV27 to TRBJ2-6; D ambiguous. V was trimmed by 4 bases and J by 0 bases, leaving 4 bases between them. Germline CDR1 reads MNHEY; CDR2 reads SMNVEV (reference sequence). There are 14 residues in the CDR3. CDR3: CASSSFSGANVLTF. The CDR3 bases are TGTGCCAGCAGTTCCTTCTCTGGGGCCAACGTCCTGACTTTC.